This T cell receptor beta chain was obtained from a study of T cells after yellow fever vaccination. Study conclusions and caveats: It was a small share of clonotypes that appeared in both CD4 and CD8 compartments. Contaminating bulk clonotypes could be abundant in FACS-sorted repertoires.

Germline trimming cut 0 bases from V and 0 bases from J; bases unmatched to any gene: 15. Germline V CDR1 and CDR2: SGHTA, FQGTGA. The CDR3 consists of 22 residues. For this clonotype: Its target is not known.

Synthesis of TCR cDNA relied on 5'RACE template switching, which attached a universal primer site and UMIs. TCRdb passed the 5' RACE reads through MiXCR, listing each CDR3 protein once. Of some 320,000 distinct CDR3 sequences listed, 8.5% to 10% are singletons. The source of this sequence is a man younger than 35 who received the YFV17D yellow fever vaccine. This chain connects TRBV7-3 to TRBJ2-2, with 11 bases identical to TRBD2. The material sequenced was PBMCs, taken on the day of the first yellow fever vaccination. The CDR3 spells CASSLTPPVGLAGGPNTGELFF. The CDR3 nucleotides read TGTGCCAGCAGCTTAACCCCTCCCGTTGGGCTAGCGGGGGGCCCGAACACCGGGGAGCTGTTTTTT.